Below, one T cell receptor (beta chain) is given with its context. Its cognate antigen is unknown. The sample comes from a study of T cell responses to AZD1222 COVID-19 vaccine. Overall study results and limits: Spike as a whole was targeted by vaccine-associated CD4 TCRs, dominant at 160-218 and 743-854. Baseline antibody screening turned up just five to seven seropositive AZD1222 recipients. A mostly white British donor set with more females was recruited, and clonal diversity was possibly underestimated. Repertoire sampling occurred only after the peak T cell response.

Method: immunoSEQ multiplex PCR; TCRdb's copy keeps in-frame clones and lacks some. The table lists roughly 40,000 clones, roughly 87% of them singletons. The CDR3 extends over 15 amino acids. Deletions cut 0 bases from V and 6 bases from J, with 14 bases between. The germline CDR1 and CDR2 sequences are LNHDA and SQIVND (reference sequence). The chain couples TRBV19 to TRBJ1-1; D is uncertain. The sample was peripheral blood, taken 28 days after the second AZD1222 dose. The TCR originated in an adult who received the AZD1222 COVID-19 vaccine. The CDR3 DNA is TGTGCCAGTAGTATAGATCCCAGGAGGAGCCCTGAAGCTTTCTTT. Translated: CASSIDPRRSPEAFF.